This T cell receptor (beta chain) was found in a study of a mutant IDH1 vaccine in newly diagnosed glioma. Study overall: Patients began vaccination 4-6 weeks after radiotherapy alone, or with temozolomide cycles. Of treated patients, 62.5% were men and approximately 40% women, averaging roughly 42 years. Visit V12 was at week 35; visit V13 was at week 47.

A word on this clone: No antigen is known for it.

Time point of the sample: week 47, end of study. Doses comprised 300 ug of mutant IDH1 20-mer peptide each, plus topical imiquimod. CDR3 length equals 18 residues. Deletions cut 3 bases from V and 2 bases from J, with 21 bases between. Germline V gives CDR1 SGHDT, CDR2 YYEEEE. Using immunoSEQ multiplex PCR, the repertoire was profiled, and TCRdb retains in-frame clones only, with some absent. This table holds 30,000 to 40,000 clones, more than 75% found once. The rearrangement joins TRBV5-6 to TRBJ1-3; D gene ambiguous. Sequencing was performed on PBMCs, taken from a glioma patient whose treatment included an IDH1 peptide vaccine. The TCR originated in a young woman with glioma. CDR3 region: CASSSLPRAGETGNTIYF. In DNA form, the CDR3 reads TGTGCCAGCAGCTCCCTGCCCCGGGCCGGGGAAACTGGAAACACCATATATTTT.